A selection of T cell receptor beta chains follows, all from one sample in a study of blood T cell repertoires in COVID-19. Profiling relied on immunoSEQ multiplex PCR, and the TCRdb table lists in-frame clones only, not all of them. The data contain tens of thousands of clones, about 81% of them singletons. The sequenced sample was peripheral blood. The receptors were gathered from a man over 45 with acute or convalescent COVID-19. The CDR3 runs from the conserved cysteine through the conserved F or W. The D gene is left open where the match is weak. Clone size is not always given. Where it is, it says once, few, many or a class for expanded clones.

clone size | J gene | V gene | D gene | CDR3 DNA | CDR3 protein
once | TRBJ2-1 | TRBV9 | - | TGTGCCAGCAGCGTAGAGGGGGGGTCCTACAATGAGCAGTTCTTC | CASSVEGGSYNEQFF
- | TRBJ1-3 | TRBV28 | - | TGTGCCAGCAGAATCGGGGGCTCTGGAAACACCATATATTTT | CASRIGGSGNTIYF
- | TRBJ2-4 | TRBV12-3/TRBV12-4 | - | TGTGCCAGCAGCGGGGGACAGCAAAACATTCAGTACTTC | CASSGGQQNIQYF
- | TRBJ1-1 | TRBV4-1 | TRBD1 | TGCGCCAGCAGCCATAACAGGGACAGAAGCACTGAAGCTTTCTTT | CASSHNRDRSTEAFF
- | TRBJ2-3 | TRBV11-3 | TRBD2 | TGTGCCAGCAGCAGAGGGACTAGCGGGAGGACAGATACGCAGTATTTT | CASSRGTSGRTDTQYF
- | TRBJ2-3 | TRBV5-1 | TRBD1 | TGCGCCAGCGGACAGGCCACAGATACGCAGTATTTT | CASGQATDTQYF
- | TRBJ1-4 | TRBV6-4 | - | TGTGCCAGCAGTGACCCGGGACACCCGGCCTATGAAAAACTGTTTTTT | CASSDPGHPAYEKLFF
- | TRBJ1-5 | TRBV6-2/TRBV6-3 | TRBD1 | TGTGCCAGCAGCACCGGACAGGGGCATCAGCCCCAGCATTTT | CASSTGQGHQPQHF
- | TRBJ2-5 | TRBV5-8 | TRBD2 | TGTGCCAGCACCACGGGGAGGGGAGGAGAGACCCAGTACTTC | CASTTGRGGETQYF
- | TRBJ1-4 | TRBV19 | - | TGTGCCAGTAGACTGGGGGGAGGCCGTGAAAAACTGTTTTTT | CASRLGGGREKLFF
- | TRBJ1-4 | TRBV10-3 | - | TGTGCCATCAGTGAGTCTGCAGCAGGTGAAAAACTGTTTTTT | CAISESAAGEKLFF
- | TRBJ1-2 | TRBV5-5 | TRBD1 | TGTGCCAGCAGCCAGGAGGGGGCCAACTATGGCTACACCTTC | CASSQEGANYGYTF
- | TRBJ2-7 | TRBV5-5 | TRBD1 | TGTGCCAGCAGTCGACAGGGGGGCGCCTACGAGCAGTACTTC | CASSRQGGAYEQYF
- | TRBJ1-1 | TRBV19 | TRBD1 | TGTGCCAGTAGTATATCGGAGGGGGCGCCGACTGAAGCTTTCTTT | CASSISEGAPTEAFF
once | TRBJ1-2 | TRBV2 | TRBD1 | TGTGCCAGTAGACCGGGACAGGGATTTGGAGGCTACACCTTC | CASRPGQGFGGYTF
- | TRBJ2-1 | TRBV6-5 | TRBD1 | TGTGCCAGCAGTCCACCGGGACAGGACTACAATGAGCAGTTCTTC | CASSPPGQDYNEQFF